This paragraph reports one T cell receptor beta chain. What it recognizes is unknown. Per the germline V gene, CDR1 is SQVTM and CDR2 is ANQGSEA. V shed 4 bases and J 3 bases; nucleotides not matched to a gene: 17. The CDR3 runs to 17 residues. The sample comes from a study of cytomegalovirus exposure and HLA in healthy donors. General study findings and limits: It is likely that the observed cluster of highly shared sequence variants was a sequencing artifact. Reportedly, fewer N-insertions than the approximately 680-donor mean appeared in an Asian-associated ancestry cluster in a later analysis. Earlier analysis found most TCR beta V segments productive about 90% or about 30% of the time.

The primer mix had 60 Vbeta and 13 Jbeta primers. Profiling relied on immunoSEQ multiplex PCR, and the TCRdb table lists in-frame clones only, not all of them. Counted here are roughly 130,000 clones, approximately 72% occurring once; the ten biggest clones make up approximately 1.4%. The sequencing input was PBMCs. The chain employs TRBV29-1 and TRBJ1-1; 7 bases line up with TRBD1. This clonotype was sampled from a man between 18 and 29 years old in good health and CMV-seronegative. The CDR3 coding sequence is TGCAGCGTTGTTGGGGATAGTGACAGGGCGGAGGACACTGAAGCTTTCTTT. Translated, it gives CSVVGDSDRAEDTEAFF.